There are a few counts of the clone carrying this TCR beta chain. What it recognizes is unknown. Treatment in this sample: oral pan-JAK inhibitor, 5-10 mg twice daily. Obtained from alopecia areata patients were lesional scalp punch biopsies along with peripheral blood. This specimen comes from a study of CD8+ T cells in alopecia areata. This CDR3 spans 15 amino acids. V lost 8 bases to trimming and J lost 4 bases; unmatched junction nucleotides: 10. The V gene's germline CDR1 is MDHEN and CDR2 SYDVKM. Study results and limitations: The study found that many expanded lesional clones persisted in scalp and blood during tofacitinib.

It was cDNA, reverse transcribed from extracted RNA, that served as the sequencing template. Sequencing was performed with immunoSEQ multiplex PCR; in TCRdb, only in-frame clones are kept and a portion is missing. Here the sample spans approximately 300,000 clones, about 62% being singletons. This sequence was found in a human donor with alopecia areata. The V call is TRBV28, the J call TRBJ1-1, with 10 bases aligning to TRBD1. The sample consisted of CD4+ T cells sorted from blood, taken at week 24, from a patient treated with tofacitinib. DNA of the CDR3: TGTGCCAGCGAAGGGGGGACAGGGGTTGGCACTGAAGCTTTCTTT. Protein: CASEGGTGVGTEAFF.